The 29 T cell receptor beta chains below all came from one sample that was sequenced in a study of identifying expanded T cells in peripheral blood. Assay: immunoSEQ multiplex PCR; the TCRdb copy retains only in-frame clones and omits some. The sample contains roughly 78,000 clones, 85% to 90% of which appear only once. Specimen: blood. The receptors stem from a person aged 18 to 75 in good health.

CDR3: CASSIVAGSTEAFF. In DNA, the CDR3 is TGTGCCAGTAGTATAGTAGCAGGATCGACTGAAGCTTTCTTT. The chain links TRBV19 to TRBJ1-1; D not resolved. The CDR3 contains 14 residues. With 1 base removed from V and 5 bases from J, the gap between germline ends came to 11 bases. In germline, CDR1 is LNHDA, CDR2 SQIVND (reference sequence).

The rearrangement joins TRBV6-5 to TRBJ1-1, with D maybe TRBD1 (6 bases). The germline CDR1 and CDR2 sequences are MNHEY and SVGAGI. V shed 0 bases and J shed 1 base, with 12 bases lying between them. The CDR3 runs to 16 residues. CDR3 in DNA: TGTGCCAGCAGTTACTCCGGGGGGGCACCGAACACTGAAGCTTTCTTT. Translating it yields CASSYSGGAPNTEAFF.

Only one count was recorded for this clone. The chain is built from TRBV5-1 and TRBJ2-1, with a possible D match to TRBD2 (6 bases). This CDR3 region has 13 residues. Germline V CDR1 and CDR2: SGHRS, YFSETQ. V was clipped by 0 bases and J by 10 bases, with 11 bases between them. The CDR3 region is CASSLDPGGEQFF. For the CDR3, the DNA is TGCGCCAGCAGCTTGGACCCTGGGGGGGAGCAGTTCTTC.

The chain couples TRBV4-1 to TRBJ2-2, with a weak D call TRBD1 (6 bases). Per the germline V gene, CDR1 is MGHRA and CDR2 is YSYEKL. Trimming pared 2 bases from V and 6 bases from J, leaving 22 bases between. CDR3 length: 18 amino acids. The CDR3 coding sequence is TGCGCCAGCAGCCAATTACAGGGACGTGGTTCTTTTGCCGGGGAGCTGTTTTTT. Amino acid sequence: CASSQLQGRGSFAGELFF.

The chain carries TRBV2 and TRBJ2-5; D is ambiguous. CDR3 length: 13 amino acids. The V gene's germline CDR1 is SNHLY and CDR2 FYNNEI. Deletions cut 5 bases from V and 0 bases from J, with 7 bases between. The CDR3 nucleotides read TGTGCCAGCAGTAGTTTATACCAAGAGACCCAGTACTTC. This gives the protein CASSSLYQETQYF.

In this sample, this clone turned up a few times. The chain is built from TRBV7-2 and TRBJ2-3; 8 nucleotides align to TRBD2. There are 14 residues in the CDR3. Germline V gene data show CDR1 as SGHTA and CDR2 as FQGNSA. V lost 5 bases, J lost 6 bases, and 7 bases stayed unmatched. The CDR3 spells CASSLGQREDTQYF. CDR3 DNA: TGTGCCAGCAGCCTCGGCCAGCGGGAGGATACGCAGTATTTT.

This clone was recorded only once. CDR3 residues: CASSYKQGALYGYTF. The DNA of the CDR3 is TGTGCCAGCAGTTATAAACAGGGGGCATTGTATGGCTACACCTTC. The J gene is TRBJ1-2, the V gene TRBV6-5, with 9 positions matching TRBD1. CDR1 and CDR2 from the germline V gene are MNHEY and SVGAGI. The J segment lost 5 bases and the V segment lost 3 bases, leaving 7 bases of the junction unmatched. The CDR3 consists of 15 residues.

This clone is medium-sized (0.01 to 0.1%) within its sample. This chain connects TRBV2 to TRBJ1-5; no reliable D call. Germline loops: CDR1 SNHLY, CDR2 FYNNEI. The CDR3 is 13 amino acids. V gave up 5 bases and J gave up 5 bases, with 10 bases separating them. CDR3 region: CASSTQEDQPQHF. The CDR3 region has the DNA TGTGCCAGCAGTACCCAAGAGGATCAGCCCCAGCATTTT. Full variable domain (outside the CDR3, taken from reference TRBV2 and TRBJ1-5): EPEVTQTPSHQVTQMGQEVILRCVPISNHLYFYWYRQILGQKVEFLVSFYNNEISEKSEIFDDQFSVERPDGSNFTLKIRSTKLEDSAMYFCASSTQEDQPQHFGDGTRLSIL.

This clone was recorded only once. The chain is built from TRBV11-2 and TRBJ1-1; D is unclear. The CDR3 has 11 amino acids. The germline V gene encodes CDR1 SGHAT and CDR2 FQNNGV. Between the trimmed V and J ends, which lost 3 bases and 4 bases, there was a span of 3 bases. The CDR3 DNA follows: TGTGCCAGCAGCTTCTTCACTGAAGCTTTCTTT. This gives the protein CASSFFTEAFF.

As DNA, the CDR3 is TGTGCCAGCCGAGGAGGGACCTACGAGCAGTACTTC. Encoded protein: CASRGGTYEQYF. V is TRBV6-5 and J is TRBJ2-7; D is possibly TRBD2 (6 bases). Germline CDR1 MNHEY, CDR2 SVGAGI. V lost 8 bases, J lost 2 bases, and 10 bases lay in between. CDR3 length equals 12 residues.

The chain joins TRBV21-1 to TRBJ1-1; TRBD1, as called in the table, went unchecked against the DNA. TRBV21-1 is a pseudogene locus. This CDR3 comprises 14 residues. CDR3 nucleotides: TGTGCCAGCAGCAAAGGAGCAGGGCGAACTGAAGCTTTCTTT. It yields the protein CASSKGAGRTEAFF.

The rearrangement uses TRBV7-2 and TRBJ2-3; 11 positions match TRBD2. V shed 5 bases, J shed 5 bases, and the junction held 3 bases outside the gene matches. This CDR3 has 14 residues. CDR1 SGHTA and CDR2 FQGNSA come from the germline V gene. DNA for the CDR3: TGTGCCAGCAGCCCTGGGACTAGCGGAGATACGCAGTATTTT. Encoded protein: CASSPGTSGDTQYF.

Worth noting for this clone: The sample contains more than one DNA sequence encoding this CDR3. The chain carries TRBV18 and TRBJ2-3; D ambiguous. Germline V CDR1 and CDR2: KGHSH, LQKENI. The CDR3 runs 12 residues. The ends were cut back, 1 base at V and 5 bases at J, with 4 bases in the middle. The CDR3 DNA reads TGTGCCAGCTCACCACGTGAAGATACGCAGTATTTT. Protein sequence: CASSPREDTQYF.

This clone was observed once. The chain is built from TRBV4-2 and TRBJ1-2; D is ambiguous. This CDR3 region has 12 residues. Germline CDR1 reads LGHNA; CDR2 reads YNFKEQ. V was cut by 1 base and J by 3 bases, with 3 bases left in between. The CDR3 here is CASSQGDYGYTF. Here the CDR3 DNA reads TGTGCCAGCAGCCAAGGGGACTATGGCTACACCTTC.

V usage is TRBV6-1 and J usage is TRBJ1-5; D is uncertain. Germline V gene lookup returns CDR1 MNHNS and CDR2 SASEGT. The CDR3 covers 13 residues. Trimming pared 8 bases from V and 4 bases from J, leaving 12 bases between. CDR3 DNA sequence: TGTGCCAGCGTGAACAGCCTAAATCAGCCCCAGCATTTT. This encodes CASVNSLNQPQHF.

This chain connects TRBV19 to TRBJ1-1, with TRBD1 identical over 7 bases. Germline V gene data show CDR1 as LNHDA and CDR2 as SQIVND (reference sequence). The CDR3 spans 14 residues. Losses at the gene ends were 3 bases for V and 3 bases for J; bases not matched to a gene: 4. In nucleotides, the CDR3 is TGTGCCAGTAGTATCGACAGGGCTGACACTGAAGCTTTCTTT. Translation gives CASSIDRADTEAFF.

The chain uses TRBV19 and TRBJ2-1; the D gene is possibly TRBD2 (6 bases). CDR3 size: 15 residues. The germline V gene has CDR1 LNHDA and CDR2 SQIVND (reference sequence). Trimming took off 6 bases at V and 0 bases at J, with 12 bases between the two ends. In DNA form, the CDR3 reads TGTGCCAGTAGACCCCTCGGGAGCTCCTACAATGAGCAGTTCTTC. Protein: CASRPLGSSYNEQFF.

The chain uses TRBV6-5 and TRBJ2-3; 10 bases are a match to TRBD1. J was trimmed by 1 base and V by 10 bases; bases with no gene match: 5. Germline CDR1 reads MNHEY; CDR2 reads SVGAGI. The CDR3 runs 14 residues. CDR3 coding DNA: TGTGCCACCGCGGGGACAGGGGGCACAGATACGCAGTATTTT. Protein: CATAGTGGTDTQYF.

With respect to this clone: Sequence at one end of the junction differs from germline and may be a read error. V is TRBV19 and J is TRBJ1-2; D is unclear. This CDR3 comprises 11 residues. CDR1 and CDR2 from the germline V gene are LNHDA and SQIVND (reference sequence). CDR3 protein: CASSIVQAVAF. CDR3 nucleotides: TGTGCCAGTAGTATAGTACAAGCTGTCGCCTTC.

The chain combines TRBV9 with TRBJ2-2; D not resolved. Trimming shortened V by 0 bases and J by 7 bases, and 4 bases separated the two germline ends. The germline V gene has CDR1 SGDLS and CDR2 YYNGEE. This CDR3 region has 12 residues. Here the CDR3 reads CASSVDRGELFF. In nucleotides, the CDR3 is TGTGCCAGCAGCGTAGACCGCGGGGAGCTGTTTTTT.

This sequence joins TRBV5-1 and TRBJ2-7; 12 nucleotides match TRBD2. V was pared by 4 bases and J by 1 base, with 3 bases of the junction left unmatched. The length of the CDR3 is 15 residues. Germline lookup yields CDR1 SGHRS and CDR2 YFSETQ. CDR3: CASSPTSGGSYEQYF. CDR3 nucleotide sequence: TGCGCCAGCAGCCCGACTAGCGGGGGATCCTACGAGCAGTACTTC.

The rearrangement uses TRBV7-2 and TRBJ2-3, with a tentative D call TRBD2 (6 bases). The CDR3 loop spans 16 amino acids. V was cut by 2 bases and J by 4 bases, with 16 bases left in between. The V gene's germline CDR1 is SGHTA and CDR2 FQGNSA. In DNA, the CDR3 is TGTGCCAGCAGCTTATCGCCGCTAGGAGGGGCAGATACGCAGTATTTT. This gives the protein CASSLSPLGGADTQYF.

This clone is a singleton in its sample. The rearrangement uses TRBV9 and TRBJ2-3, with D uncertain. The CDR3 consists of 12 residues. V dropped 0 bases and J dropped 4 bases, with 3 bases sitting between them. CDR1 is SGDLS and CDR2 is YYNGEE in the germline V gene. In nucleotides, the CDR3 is TGTGCCAGCAGCGTAGGGTCAGATACGCAGTATTTT. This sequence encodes CASSVGSDTQYF.

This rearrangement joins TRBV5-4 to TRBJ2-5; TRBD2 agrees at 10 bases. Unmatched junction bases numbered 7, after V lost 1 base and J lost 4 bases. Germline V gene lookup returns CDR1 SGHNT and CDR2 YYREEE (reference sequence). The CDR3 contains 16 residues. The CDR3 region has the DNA TGTGCCAGCAGCTTGCCTCTAGCGGGAGCCCGAGAGACCCAGTACTTC. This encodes CASSLPLAGARETQYF.

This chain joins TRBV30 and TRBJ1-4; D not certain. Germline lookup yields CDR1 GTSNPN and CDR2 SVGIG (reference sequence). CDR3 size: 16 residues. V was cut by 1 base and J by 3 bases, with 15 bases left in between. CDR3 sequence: CAWSAGRRSANEKLFF. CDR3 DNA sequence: TGTGCCTGGAGTGCGGGCCGGCGGTCAGCTAATGAAAAACTGTTTTTT.

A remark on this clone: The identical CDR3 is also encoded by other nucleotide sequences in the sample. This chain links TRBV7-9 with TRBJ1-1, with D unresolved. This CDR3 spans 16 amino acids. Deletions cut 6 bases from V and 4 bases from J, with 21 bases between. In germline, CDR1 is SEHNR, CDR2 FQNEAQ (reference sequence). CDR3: CASRPRLGIGSTEAFF. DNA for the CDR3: TGTGCCAGCAGACCAAGGTTAGGGATAGGTAGCACTGAAGCTTTCTTT. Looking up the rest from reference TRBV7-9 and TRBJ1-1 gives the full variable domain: DTGVSQNPRHKITKRGQNVTFRCDPISEHNRLYWYRQTLGQGPEFLTYFQNEAQLEKSRLLSDRFSAERPKGSFSTLEIQRTEQGDSAMYLCASRPRLGIGSTEAFFGQGTRLTVV.

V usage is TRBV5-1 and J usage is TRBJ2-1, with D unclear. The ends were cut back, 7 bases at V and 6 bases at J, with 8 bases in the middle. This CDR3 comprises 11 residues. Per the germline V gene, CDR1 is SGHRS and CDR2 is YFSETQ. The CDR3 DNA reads TGCGCCAGCGGGTATTCCAATGAGCAGTTCTTC. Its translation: CASGYSNEQFF.

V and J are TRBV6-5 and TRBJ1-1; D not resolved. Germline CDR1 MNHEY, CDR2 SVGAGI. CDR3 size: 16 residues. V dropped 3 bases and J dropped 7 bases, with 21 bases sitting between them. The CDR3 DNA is TGTGCCAGCAGTTATCGGGAAGGTCGGCCTAGAAATGAAGCTTTCTTT. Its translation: CASSYREGRPRNEAFF.

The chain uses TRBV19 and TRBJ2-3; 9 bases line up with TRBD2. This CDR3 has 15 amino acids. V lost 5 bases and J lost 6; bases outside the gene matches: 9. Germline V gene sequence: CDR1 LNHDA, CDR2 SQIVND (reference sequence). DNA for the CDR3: TGTGCCAGTAGTGTCGGCGGGGGGGCCCCGGATACGCAGTATTTT. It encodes CASSVGGGAPDTQYF.